The T cell receptor beta chain described here comes from a study of blood T cells in healthy people across ages. The germline V and J ends were trimmed by 7 bases and 4 bases, with 11 bases remaining between them. The CDR3 is made up of 14 amino acids. Together with a sample-barcoded 5' primer, a J-beta primer mix was included in a second PCR lasting roughly 6 to 12 cycles. Each of the cDNA molecules was tagged by a template-switch adaptor with 12 random nucleotides. TCRdb re-derived calls from the 5' RACE reads in MiXCR, one entry per CDR3 protein. This sample yields about 1.4 million distinct CDR3 sequences, of which approximately 59% are seen a single time; 6.5% to 8.5% belongs to the top ten. Extraction yielded at least 6 micrograms of total RNA per sample.

The chain uses TRBV12-3 or TRBV12-4 and TRBJ1-6; tentative D call: TRBD1 (6 bases). This TCR derives from a man aged 18-30 years in good health. The specimen sequenced was blood. CDR3 sequence (DNA): TGTGCCAGCAACCAGGACAGTTATAATTCACCCCTCCACTTT. Protein product: CASNQDSYNSPLHF.